This TCR beta chain was recorded in a study of OX40 agonist ivuxolimab in advanced cancers. Background on the study: The dose-escalation cohort was over 65% male, with a mean age of about 56 years, ranging roughly 23 to 85.

Trimming removed 1 base from V and 7 bases from J, with 13 bases in between. This CDR3 is 14 amino acids long. Looked up from germline, CDR1 is MNHEY and CDR2 is SVGAGI. With regard to this clone: Its cognate antigen is unknown.

Using immunoSEQ multiplex PCR, the repertoire was profiled, and TCRdb retains in-frame clones only, with some absent. Here the sample spans around 11,000 clones, 75% to 90% being singletons. Findings and limits, study-wide: Low normalized T-cell clonal expansion also characterized some of the nonresponders. Researchers did not establish what antigens the expanded peripheral T cells target. Expanded clones tended on average to be more numerous among CD8+ T cells than CD4+.

The material sequenced was CD4+ or CD8+ T cells sorted from blood, taken in a trial of the OX40 agonist ivuxolimab. This chain links TRBV6-5 with TRBJ1-1; maybe TRBD1 (6 bases). This clonotype originated in an adult with an advanced solid tumor such as melanoma, head and neck, liver or kidney cancer. For the CDR3, the DNA is TGTGCCAGCAGTTACTTGGGGGCGCGGGATGAAGCTTTCTTT. The encoded protein is CASSYLGARDEAFF.